The source of this T cell receptor beta chain is a study of cytomegalovirus exposure and HLA in healthy donors. Study-level information: Earlier, roughly 180 million T cells were analyzed, and fewer than 120 million unique TCR beta sequences were found among them. Study-wide findings and caveats: It was about 150 TCR beta chains that were listed as cytomegalovirus-associated. The number of N-insertions in an Asian-associated ancestry cluster was reportedly below the approximately 700-donor mean in a later analysis. Most TCRs appeared rarely, but some public TCRs recurred in many donors.

From germline, CDR1 is MGHRA and CDR2 YSYEKL. This CDR3 contains 18 residues. V trimming: 0 bases; J trimming: 7 bases; junction bases outside the gene matches: 11. In this sample, this clone turned up once. Its antigen is unidentified. Primers for the PCR totalled 60 Vbeta and 13 Jbeta. Libraries were prepared by immunoSEQ multiplex PCR; TCRdb keeps only in-frame clonotypes and omits some of them. The repertoire has 99,000 or so clones, 75% of them found once; the top ten carry approximately 1.3%. The sequence derives from a man aged 35-49 years in good health and CMV-seronegative. The gene calls are TRBV4-1 and TRBJ2-1; 11 positions match TRBD1. Material: PBMCs. In DNA, the CDR3 is TGCGCCAGCAGCCAAGATACGAACTTTGGACAGGGGGCAAATGAGCAGTTCTTC. Its protein product is CASSQDTNFGQGANEQFF.